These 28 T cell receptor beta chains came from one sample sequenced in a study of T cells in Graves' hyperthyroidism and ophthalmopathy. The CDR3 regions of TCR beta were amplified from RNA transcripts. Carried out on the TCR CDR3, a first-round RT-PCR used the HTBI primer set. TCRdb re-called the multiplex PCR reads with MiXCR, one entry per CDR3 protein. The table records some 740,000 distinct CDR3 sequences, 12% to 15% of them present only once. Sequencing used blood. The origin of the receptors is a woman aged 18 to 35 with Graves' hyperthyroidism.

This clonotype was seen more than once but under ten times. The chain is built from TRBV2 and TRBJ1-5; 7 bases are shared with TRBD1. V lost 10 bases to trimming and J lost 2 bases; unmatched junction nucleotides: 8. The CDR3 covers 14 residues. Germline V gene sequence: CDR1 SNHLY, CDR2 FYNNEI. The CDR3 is CATTDRAGNQPQHF. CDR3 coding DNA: TGTGCCACCACAGACAGGGCGGGCAATCAGCCCCAGCATTTT.

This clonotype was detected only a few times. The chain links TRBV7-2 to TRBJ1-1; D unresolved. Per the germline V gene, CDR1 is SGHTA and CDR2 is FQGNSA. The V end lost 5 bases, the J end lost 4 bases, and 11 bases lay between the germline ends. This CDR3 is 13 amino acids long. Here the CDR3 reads CASSVVLGTEAFF. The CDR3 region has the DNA TGTGCCAGCAGCGTCGTTTTAGGCACTGAAGCTTTCTTT.

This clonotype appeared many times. CDR3 in amino acids: CASSLVVGGSNYGYTF. In DNA, the CDR3 is TGTGCCAGCAGTTTAGTCGTTGGCGGATCCAACTATGGCTACACCTTC. The rearrangement uses TRBV12-3 or TRBV12-4 and TRBJ1-2; D unclear. Trimming took off 1 base at V and 2 bases at J, with 14 bases between the two ends. The CDR3 loop spans 16 amino acids.

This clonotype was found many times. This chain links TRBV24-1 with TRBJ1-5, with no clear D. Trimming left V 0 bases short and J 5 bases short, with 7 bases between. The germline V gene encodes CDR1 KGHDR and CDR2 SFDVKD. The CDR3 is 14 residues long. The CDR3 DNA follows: TGTGCCACCAGTGATTTGTCTTCCTATCAGCCCCAGCATTTT. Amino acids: CATSDLSSYQPQHF.

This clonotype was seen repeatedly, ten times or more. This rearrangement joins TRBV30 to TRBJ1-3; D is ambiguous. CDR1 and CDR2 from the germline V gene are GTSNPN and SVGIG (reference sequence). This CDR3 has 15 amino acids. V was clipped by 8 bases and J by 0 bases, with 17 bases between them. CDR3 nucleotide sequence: TGTGCCCTCCGAGAGGCGGTGAGCTCTGGAAACACCATATATTTT. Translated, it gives CALREAVSSGNTIYF.

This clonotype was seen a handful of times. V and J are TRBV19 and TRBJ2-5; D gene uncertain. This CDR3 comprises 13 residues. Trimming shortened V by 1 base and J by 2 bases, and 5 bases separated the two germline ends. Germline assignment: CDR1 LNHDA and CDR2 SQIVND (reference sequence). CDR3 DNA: TGTGCCAGTAGTATAGTAAGACAAGAGACCCAGTACTTC. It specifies CASSIVRQETQYF.

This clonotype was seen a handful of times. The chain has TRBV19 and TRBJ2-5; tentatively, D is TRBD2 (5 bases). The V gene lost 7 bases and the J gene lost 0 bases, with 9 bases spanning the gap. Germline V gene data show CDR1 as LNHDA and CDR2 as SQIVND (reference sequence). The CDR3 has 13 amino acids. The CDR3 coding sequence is TGTGCCAGTACCTCGGGATACCAAGAGACCCAGTACTTC. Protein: CASTSGYQETQYF.

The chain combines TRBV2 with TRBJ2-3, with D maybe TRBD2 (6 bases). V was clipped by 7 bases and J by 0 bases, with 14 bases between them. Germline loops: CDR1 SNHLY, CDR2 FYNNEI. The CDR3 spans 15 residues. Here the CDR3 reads CASKDGGSSTDTQYF. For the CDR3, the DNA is TGTGCCAGCAAAGACGGGGGATCTAGCACAGATACGCAGTATTTT.

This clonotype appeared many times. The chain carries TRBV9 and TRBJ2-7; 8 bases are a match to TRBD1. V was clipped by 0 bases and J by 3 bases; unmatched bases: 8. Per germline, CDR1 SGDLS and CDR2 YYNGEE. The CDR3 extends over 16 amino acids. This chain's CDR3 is CASSVGVGTGVYEQYF. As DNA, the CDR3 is TGTGCCAGCAGCGTAGGAGTAGGGACAGGAGTCTACGAGCAGTACTTC. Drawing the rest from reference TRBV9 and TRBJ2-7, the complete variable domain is DSGVTQTPKHLITATGQRVTLRCSPRSGDLSVYWYQQSLDQGLQFLIQYYNGEERAKGNILERFSAQQFPDLHSELNLSSLELGDSALYFCASSVGVGTGVYEQYFGPGTRLTVT.

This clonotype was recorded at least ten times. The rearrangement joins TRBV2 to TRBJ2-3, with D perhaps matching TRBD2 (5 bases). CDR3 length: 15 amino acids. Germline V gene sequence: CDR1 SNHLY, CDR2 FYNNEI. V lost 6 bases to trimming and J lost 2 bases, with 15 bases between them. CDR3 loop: CASRKGVPSTDTQYF. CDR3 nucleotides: TGTGCCAGCAGGAAGGGAGTTCCCTCCACAGATACGCAGTATTTT. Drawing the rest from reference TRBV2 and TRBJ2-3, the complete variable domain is EPEVTQTPSHQVTQMGQEVILRCVPISNHLYFYWYRQILGQKVEFLVSFYNNEISEKSEIFDDQFSVERPDGSNFTLKIRSTKLEDSAMYFCASRKGVPSTDTQYFGPGTRLTVL.

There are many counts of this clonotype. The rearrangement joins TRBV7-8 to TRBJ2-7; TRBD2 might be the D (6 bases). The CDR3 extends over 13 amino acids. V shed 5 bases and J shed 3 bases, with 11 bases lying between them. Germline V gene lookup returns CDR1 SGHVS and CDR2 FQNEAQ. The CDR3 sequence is CASSAGSYYEQYF. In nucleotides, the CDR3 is TGTGCCAGCAGCGCCGGGAGTTACTACGAGCAGTACTTC.

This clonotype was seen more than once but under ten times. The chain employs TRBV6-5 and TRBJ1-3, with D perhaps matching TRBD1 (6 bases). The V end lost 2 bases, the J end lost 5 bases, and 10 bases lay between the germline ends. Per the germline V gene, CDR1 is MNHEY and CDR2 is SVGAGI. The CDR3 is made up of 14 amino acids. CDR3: CASSYGGPRNTIYF. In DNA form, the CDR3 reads TGTGCCAGCAGTTACGGGGGGCCCCGAAACACCATATATTTT.

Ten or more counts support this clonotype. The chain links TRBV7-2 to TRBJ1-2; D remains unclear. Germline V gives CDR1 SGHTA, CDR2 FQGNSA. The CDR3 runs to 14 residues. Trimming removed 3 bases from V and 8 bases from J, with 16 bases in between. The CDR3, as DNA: TGTGCCAGCAGCTTGGGCGATCCTAGGCTAGGCTACACCTTC. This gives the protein CASSLGDPRLGYTF.

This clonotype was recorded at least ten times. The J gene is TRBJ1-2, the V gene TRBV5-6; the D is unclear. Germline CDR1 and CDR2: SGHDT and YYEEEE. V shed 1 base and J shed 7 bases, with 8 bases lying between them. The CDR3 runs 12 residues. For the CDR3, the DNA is TGTGCCAGCAGCTTGAGGGAATCTGGCTACACCTTC. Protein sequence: CASSLRESGYTF.

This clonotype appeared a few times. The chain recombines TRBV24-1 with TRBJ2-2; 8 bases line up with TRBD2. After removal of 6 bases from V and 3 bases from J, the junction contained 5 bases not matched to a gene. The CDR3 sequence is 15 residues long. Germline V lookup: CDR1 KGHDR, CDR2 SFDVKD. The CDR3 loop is CATSPGTSYTGELFF. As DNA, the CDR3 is TGTGCCACCAGTCCCGGGACTAGTTACACCGGGGAGCTGTTTTTT.

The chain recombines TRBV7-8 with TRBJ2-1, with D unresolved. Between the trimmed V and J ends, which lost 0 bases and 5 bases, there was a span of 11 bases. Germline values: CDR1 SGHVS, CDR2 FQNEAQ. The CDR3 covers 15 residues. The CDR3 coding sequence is TGTGCCAGCAGCTTAGCGCTTAGGTTGAACAATGAGCAGTTCTTC. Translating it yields CASSLALRLNNEQFF.

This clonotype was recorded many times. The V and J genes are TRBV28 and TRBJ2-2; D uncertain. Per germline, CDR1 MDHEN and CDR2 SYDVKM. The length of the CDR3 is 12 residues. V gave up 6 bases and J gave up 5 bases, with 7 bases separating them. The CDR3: CASRQRTGELFF. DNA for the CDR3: TGTGCCAGCAGACAACGAACCGGGGAGCTGTTTTTT. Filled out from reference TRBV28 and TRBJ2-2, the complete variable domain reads DVKVTQSSRYLVKRTGEKVFLECVQDMDHENMFWYRQDPGLGLRLIYFSYDVKMKEKGDIPEGYSVSREKKERFSLILESASTNQTSMYLCASRQRTGELFFGEGSRLTVL.

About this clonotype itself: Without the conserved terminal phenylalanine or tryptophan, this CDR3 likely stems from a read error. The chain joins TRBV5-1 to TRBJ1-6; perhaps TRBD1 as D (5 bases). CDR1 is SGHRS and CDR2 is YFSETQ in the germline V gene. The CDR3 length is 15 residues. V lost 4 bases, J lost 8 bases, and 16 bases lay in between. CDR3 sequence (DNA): TGCGCCAGCAGCCACGACAGTCATATCGATTCACCCCTCCACCTT. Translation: CASSHDSHIDSPLHL.

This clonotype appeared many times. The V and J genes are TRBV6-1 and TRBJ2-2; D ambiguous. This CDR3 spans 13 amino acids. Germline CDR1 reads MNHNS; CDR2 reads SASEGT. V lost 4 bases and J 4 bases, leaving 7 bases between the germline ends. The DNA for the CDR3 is TGTGCCAGCAGTGCCTCTCGCACCGGGGAGCTGTTTTTT. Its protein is CASSASRTGELFF.

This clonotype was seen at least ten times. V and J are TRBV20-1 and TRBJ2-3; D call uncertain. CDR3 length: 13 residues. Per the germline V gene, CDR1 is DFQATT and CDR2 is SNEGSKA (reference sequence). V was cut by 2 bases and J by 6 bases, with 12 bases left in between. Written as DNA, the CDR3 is TGCAGTGCTAGACGGCCTAGTTCGGATACGCAGTATTTT. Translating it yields CSARRPSSDTQYF.

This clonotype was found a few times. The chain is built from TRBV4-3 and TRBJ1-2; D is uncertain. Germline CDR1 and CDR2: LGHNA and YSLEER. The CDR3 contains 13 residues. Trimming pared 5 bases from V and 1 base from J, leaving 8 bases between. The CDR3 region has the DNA TGCGCCAGCAGCTATACCGATAACTATGGCTACACCTTC. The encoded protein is CASSYTDNYGYTF.

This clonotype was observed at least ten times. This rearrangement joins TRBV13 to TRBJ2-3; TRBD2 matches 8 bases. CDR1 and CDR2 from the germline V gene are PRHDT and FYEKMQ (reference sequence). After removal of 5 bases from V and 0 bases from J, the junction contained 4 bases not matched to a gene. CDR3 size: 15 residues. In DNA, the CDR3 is TGTGCCAGCAGCGTGACTAGCGCGAGCACAGATACGCAGTATTTT. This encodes CASSVTSASTDTQYF. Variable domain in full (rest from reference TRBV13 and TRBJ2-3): AAGVIQSPRHLIKEKRETATLKCYPIPRHDTVYWYQQGPGQDPQFLISFYEKMQSDKGSIPDRFSAQQFSDYHSELNMSSLELGDSALYFCASSVTSASTDTQYFGPGTRLTVL.

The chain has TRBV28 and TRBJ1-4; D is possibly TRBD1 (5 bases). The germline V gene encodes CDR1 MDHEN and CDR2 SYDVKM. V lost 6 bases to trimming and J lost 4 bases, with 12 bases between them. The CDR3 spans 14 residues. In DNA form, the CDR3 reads TGTGCCAGCAGCCAGACAGACTATAATGAAAAACTGTTTTTT. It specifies CASSQTDYNEKLFF.

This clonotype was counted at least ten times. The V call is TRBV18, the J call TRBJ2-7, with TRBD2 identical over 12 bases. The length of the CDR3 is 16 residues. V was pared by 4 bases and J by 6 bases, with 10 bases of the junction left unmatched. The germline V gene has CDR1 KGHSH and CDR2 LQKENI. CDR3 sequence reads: CASSLGLAGFRSEQYF. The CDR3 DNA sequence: TGTGCCAGCTCACTTGGACTAGCGGGATTTAGATCCGAGCAGTACTTC.

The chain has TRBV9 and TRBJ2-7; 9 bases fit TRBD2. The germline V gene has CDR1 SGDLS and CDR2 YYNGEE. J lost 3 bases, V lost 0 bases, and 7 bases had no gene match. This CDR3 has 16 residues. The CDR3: CASSVGSLAGSYEQYF. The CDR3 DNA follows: TGTGCCAGCAGCGTAGGGTCCCTAGCGGGAAGCTACGAGCAGTACTTC.

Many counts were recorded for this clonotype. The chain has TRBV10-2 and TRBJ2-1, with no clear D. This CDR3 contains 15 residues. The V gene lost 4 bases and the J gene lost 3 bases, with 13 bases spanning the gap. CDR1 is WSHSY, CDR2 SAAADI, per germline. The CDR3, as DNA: TGCGCCAGCAGTGCCATGGACCAGATCTACAATGAGCAGTTCTTC. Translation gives CASSAMDQIYNEQFF.

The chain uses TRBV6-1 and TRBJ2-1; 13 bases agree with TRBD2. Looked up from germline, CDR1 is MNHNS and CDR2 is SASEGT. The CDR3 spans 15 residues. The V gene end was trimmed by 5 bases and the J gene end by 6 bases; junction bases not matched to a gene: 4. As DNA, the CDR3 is TGTGCCAGCAGTCAGACTAGCGGGAGGTTCAATGAGCAGTTCTTC. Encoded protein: CASSQTSGRFNEQFF.

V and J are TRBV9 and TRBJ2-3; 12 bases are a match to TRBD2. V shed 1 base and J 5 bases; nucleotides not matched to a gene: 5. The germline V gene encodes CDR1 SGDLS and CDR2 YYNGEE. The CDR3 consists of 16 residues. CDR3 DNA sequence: TGTGCCAGCAGCGTATTCCTAGCGGGAGGGCTAGATACGCAGTATTTT. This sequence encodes CASSVFLAGGLDTQYF.